One and the same sample provided the 21 T cell receptor beta chains below, sequenced in a study of beta chain features in type 1 diabetes (dated by TCRdb to between 2017 and 2018). Libraries were constructed by the immunoSEQ multiplex PCR assay. The entire isolated RNA was reverse transcribed using the High Capacity cDNA Reverse Transcription Kit, and thus expressed TCRB transcripts were sequenced. TCRdb re-hosts the immuneACCESS table, in-frame sequences only. Its copies lack some clones; in the studies checked, an unresolved V gene accounts for under half of them, and the cause for the rest is not known. The sample table shows roughly 150,000 clones, and roughly 10% are seen once. The top ten clonotypes cover 2% to 2.5% of the sample. The sequenced sample was central memory CD4+ T cells from blood. All receptors derive from a man between 18 and 35 years old in good health.

The rearrangement links TRBV9 to TRBJ2-5, with TRBD2 matching over 14 bases. Trimming removed 4 bases from V and 2 bases from J; junction bases left unmatched: 7. This CDR3 has 17 residues. CDR1 is SGDLS, CDR2 YYNGEE, per germline. The CDR3 region is CASSSGLAGAGQETQYF. For the CDR3, the DNA is TGTGCCAGCAGCTCGGGACTAGCGGGAGCGGGGCAAGAGACCCAGTACTTC.

The sample holds a few counts of this clone. V is TRBV5-1 and J is TRBJ1-1; possibly TRBD1 for D (5 bases). V lost 4 bases and J lost 5, with 12 bases in between. The CDR3 length is 13 residues. The germline V gene has CDR1 SGHRS and CDR2 YFSETQ. DNA of the CDR3: TGCGCCAGCAGCAATGCAGGGACTACTGAAGCTTTCTTT. This translates into CASSNAGTTEAFF.

This sequence joins TRBV5-6 and TRBJ2-5; D might be TRBD2 (5 bases). The CDR3 runs 15 residues. V was trimmed by 1 base and J by 2 bases, leaving 12 bases between them. Per the germline V gene, CDR1 is SGHDT and CDR2 is YYEEEE. The CDR3: CASSLSPSNQETQYF. The CDR3 nucleotides are TGTGCCAGCAGCTTGAGTCCTAGCAATCAAGAGACCCAGTACTTC.

The chain recombines TRBV28 with TRBJ1-6; D not resolved. The CDR3 has 13 amino acids. Trimming removed 2 bases at V and 14 bases at J, with 13 bases between. Germline loops: CDR1 MDHEN, CDR2 SYDVKM. This CDR3 is CASSLVQQISLHF. CDR3 sequence (DNA): TGTGCCAGCAGTTTAGTCCAGCAAATATCCCTCCACTTT. Combining the CDR3 with reference TRBV28 and TRBJ1-6 gives the whole variable domain DVKVTQSSRYLVKRTGEKVFLECVQDMDHENMFWYRQDPGLGLRLIYFSYDVKMKEKGDIPEGYSVSREKKERFSLILESASTNQTSMYLCASSLVQQISLHFGNGTRLTVT.

About this clone: A read error is the likely source, as a far larger clone sits one nucleotide away. Different DNA sequences within this sample yield the same CDR3. This chain links TRBV29-1 with TRBJ2-1; tentative D call: TRBD2 (6 bases). V was trimmed by 3 bases and J by 4 bases, leaving 22 bases between them. CDR3 length equals 17 residues. Per the germline V gene, CDR1 is SQVTM and CDR2 is ANQGSEA. CDR3 sequence (DNA): TGCAGCGTTGAGGGTGTGGGGGGAGAGCGGGTTTACAATGAGCAGTTCTTC. Amino acid sequence: CSVEGVGGERVYNEQFF.

The chain combines TRBV19 with TRBJ2-3; a weak D match, TRBD2 (5 bases). This CDR3 is 15 amino acids long. Germline assignment: CDR1 LNHDA and CDR2 SQIVND (reference sequence). The V gene lost 6 bases and the J gene lost 6 bases, with 19 bases spanning the gap. The CDR3 coding sequence is TGTGCCAGTAGCCCCGGGATTCGATTAGGGGATACGCAGTATTTT. Amino acids: CASSPGIRLGDTQYF.

This clone was recorded a few times. The chain is built from TRBV7-9 and TRBJ1-6, with TRBD1 matching 8 bases. J was trimmed by 5 bases and V by 6 bases; bases with no gene match: 6. The germline gives CDR1 SEHNR, CDR2 FQNEAQ (reference sequence). The CDR3 extends over 15 amino acids. In DNA form, the CDR3 reads TGTGCCAGCAGAAGTACAGGGGGTAATAATTCACCCCTCCACTTT. It codes for CASRSTGGNNSPLHF.

In this sample, this clone is medium-sized. This chain uses TRBV2 with TRBJ1-2; D is unclear. V was trimmed by 7 bases and J by 6 bases, leaving 12 bases between them. Germline V CDR1 and CDR2: SNHLY, FYNNEI. There are 12 residues in the CDR3. In nucleotides, the CDR3 is TGTGCCAGCAAGCTCGGGGTGCATGGCTACACCTTC. The encoded protein is CASKLGVHGYTF.

This clone occurred a few times. This chain uses TRBV7-3 with TRBJ2-5; TRBD2 matches 8 bases. The trim removed 2 bases at V and 4 bases at J, leaving 9 bases unmatched. Germline V gene sequence: CDR1 SGHTA, CDR2 FQGTGA. The CDR3 loop spans 16 amino acids. The CDR3 reads CASSLVGTRVSETQYF. The CDR3 DNA sequence: TGTGCCAGCAGCTTAGTTGGGACTAGAGTTTCAGAGACCCAGTACTTC.

This clone is medium-sized in the sample. Distinct nucleotide sequences in the sample also encode this CDR3. The V and J genes are TRBV12-2 and TRBJ2-6; the table's D call, TRBD2, has no DNA check behind it. TRBV12-2 is annotated as a pseudogene. This CDR3 is 20 amino acids long. CDR3 nucleotide sequence: TGTGCAAGTCGCTTAGCCTTAGCCGGTCCAGCCTCGTCTGGGGCCAACGTCCTGACTTTC. Its protein is CASRLALAGPASSGANVLTF.

This clone was detected only a few times. The chain joins TRBV5-6 to TRBJ2-7; D gene ambiguous. The CDR3 is 11 residues long. V was trimmed by 3 bases and J by 4 bases, leaving 5 bases between them. CDR1 and CDR2 from the germline V gene are SGHDT and YYEEEE. The DNA for the CDR3 is TGTGCCAGCAGCTCGGAGTACGAGCAGTACTTC. Translating it yields CASSSEYEQYF.

The rearrangement joins TRBV7-2 to TRBJ2-3; D uncertain. This CDR3 has 15 residues. Trimming shortened V by 4 bases and J by 2 bases, and 13 bases separated the two germline ends. Germline CDR1 is SGHTA and CDR2 is FQGNSA. CDR3 DNA sequence: TGTGCCAGCAGCTACGATCGCCTTTCCACAGATACGCAGTATTTT. It specifies CASSYDRLSTDTQYF. The variable domain in full, completed from reference TRBV7-2 and TRBJ2-3, reads GAGVSQSPSNKVTEKGKDVELRCDPISGHTALYWYRQSLGQGLEFLIYFQGNSAPDKSGLPSDRFSAERTGGSVSTLTIQRTQQEDSAVYLCASSYDRLSTDTQYFGPGTRLTVL.

This clone has ten or more counts. Other DNA variants within this sample encode the same CDR3. This chain links TRBV5-1 with TRBJ2-6, with D possibly called TRBD1 or TRBD2 (5 bases each). The CDR3 sequence is 17 residues long. Deletions cut 1 base from V and 2 bases from J, with 13 bases between. In germline, CDR1 is SGHRS, CDR2 YFSETQ. Here the CDR3 DNA reads TGCGCCAGCAGCTTGAACGGAGAGGGGACTGGGGCCAACGTCCTGACTTTC. It encodes CASSLNGEGTGANVLTF.

The chain employs TRBV29-1 and TRBJ2-6; 9 nucleotides line up with TRBD1. Germline V lookup: CDR1 SQVTM, CDR2 ANQGSEA. V trimming: 6 bases; J trimming: 1 base; junction bases outside the gene matches: 7. This CDR3 has 16 amino acids. The CDR3 DNA follows: TGCAGCGTCCGGGACAGGGTGTATTCTGGGGCCAACGTCCTGACTTTC. Translating gives CSVRDRVYSGANVLTF.

The V gene is TRBV29-1, the J gene TRBJ2-1; 12 bases are shared with TRBD2. Germline assignment: CDR1 SQVTM and CDR2 ANQGSEA. V lost 8 bases and J lost 2; bases outside the gene matches: 7. CDR3 length: 15 amino acids. CDR3 DNA sequence: TGCAGCACCCAGACTAGCGGGGGACCCTACAATGAGCAGTTCTTC. Its protein is CSTQTSGGPYNEQFF.

The V call is TRBV11-3, the J call TRBJ2-2; no reliable D call. The CDR3 consists of 11 residues. Trimming took off 5 bases at V and 7 bases at J, with 5 bases between the two ends. Germline values: CDR1 SGHNT, CDR2 YENEEA. The CDR3 DNA reads TGTGCCAGCAGCGACAACGGGGAGCTGTTTTTT. Its translation is CASSDNGELFF.

The rearrangement links TRBV23-1 to TRBJ1-2; D perhaps matches TRBD1 (5 bases). TRBV23-1 is an open reading frame, and its role is uncertain. The V end was cut by 7 bases, the J end by 4 bases, with 16 bases between. The CDR3 totals 14 residues. CDR3 loop: CASIPPRGVYGYTF. The CDR3 coding sequence is TGCGCCAGCATCCCACCCAGAGGGGTCTATGGCTACACCTTC.

This chain connects TRBV4-3 to TRBJ2-1, with D perhaps given as TRBD1 or TRBD2 (5 bases each). Deletions cut 6 bases from V and 8 bases from J, with 14 bases between. The CDR3 runs 13 residues. Looked up from germline, CDR1 is LGHNA and CDR2 is YSLEER. DNA of the CDR3: TGCGCCAGCAGAAGGACCGGGGCCCATGAGCAGTTCTTC. As protein: CASRRTGAHEQFF.

The sample holds many counts of this clone. This chain's CDR3 is CASSLRSVVETQYF. Written as DNA, the CDR3 is TGTGCCAGCAGCTTAAGGAGCGTGGTGGAGACCCAGTACTTC. The chain combines TRBV11-1 with TRBJ2-5, with no clear D. V was cut by 2 bases and J by 5 bases, with 12 bases left in between. This CDR3 spans 14 amino acids. The germline CDR1 and CDR2 sequences are SGHAT and FQDESV (reference sequence).

The chain joins TRBV11-1 to TRBJ2-3; a possible D gene is TRBD1 (6 bases). The germline V gene encodes CDR1 SGHAT and CDR2 FQDESV (reference sequence). The CDR3 has 15 residues. Trimming stripped 1 base from V and 2 bases from J, with 10 bases between. CDR3 nucleotide sequence: TGTGCCAGCAGCTTAGGGGACACCTTCACAGATACGCAGTATTTT. Its protein product is CASSLGDTFTDTQYF.

CDR3: CASSQGGLSDTQYF. Written as DNA, the CDR3 is TGCGCCAGCAGCCAGGGGGGACTTTCGGATACGCAGTATTTT. The chain carries TRBV4-1 and TRBJ2-3; D is perhaps TRBD2 (6 bases). The CDR3 covers 14 residues. Germline loops: CDR1 MGHRA, CDR2 YSYEKL. V lost 3 bases, J lost 6 bases, and 13 bases lay in between.